Below, 14 T cell receptor beta chains from the same sample are listed, as sequenced in a study of CD8+CD57+ T cells in acquired aplastic anemia (dated 2018 in TCRdb). For sequencing, an Illumina HiSeq 2000 was employed. Genomic DNA was used as template for profiling of TCR beta VDJ combinations and CDR3 sequences. TCRdb's own reprocessing of the public reads used fastp at Q25 and MiXCR and kept productive beta chains. Records with the same CDR3 protein are collapsed into one entry carrying the most frequent genes and DNA. The sample includes more than 200,000 distinct CDR3 sequences, with approximately 51% observed a single time. The ten largest clones take up 15% to 20% of the sample. The patients picked for sequencing were ones in whom flow cytometry had shown an expansion of CD8+CD57+ cells. The sample consisted of sorted CD4+, CD8+, or CD8+CD57+ T cells (not recorded which) from PBMCs. All receptors come from a human donor with aplastic anemia.

The rearrangement uses TRBV25-1 and TRBJ2-4, with TRBD1 identical over 11 bases. The germline gives CDR1 MGHDK, CDR2 SYGVNS. CDR3 length equals 16 residues. Losses at the gene ends were 4 bases for V and 4 bases for J; bases not matched to a gene: 6. This CDR3 reads CASSGGGQGVKNIQYF. CDR3 nucleotide sequence: TGTGCCAGCAGTGGGGGGGGACAGGGGGTTAAAAACATTCAGTACTTC.

The chain carries TRBV19 and TRBJ1-2; 7 bases fit TRBD1. J was trimmed by 2 bases and V by 4 bases; bases with no gene match: 7. There are 15 residues in the CDR3. CDR1 and CDR2 (germline): LNHDA, SQIVND (reference sequence). Here the CDR3 DNA reads TGTGCCAGTAGTACACAGGGGTCAGTGAACTATGGCTACACCTTC. It encodes CASSTQGSVNYGYTF.

The chain uses TRBV19 and TRBJ2-1; the match to TRBD2 covers 13 bases. Germline lookup yields CDR1 LNHDA and CDR2 SQIVND (reference sequence). Trimming cost V 5 bases and J 4 bases; bases outside gene matches: 5. This CDR3 is 16 amino acids long. CDR3 nucleotides: TGTGCCAGTAGTCTAACGGGACTAGCGGGATACAATGAGCAGTTCTTC. Translated: CASSLTGLAGYNEQFF.

A note on this clonotype: Just one base apart from a much larger clone, this may be a read error. The chain joins TRBV12-3 or TRBV12-4 to TRBJ1-1, with D possibly TRBD1 on 5 matching bases. The ends were cut back, 3 bases at V and 1 base at J, with 12 bases in the middle. The CDR3 covers 15 residues. DNA of the CDR3: TGTGCCAGCAGTTTGGGGGGACGAAAGAACACTGAAGCTTTCTTT. Protein product: CASSLGGRKNTEAFF.

This chain links TRBV19 with TRBJ2-7; the match to TRBD1 covers 10 bases. CDR3 length: 13 residues. Germline trimming cut 5 bases from V and 6 bases from J; bases unmatched to any gene: 4. Germline CDR1 is LNHDA and CDR2 is SQIVND (reference sequence). The CDR3 sequence: CASSVDRGSEQYF. The CDR3 DNA sequence: TGTGCCAGTAGTGTGGACAGGGGGAGCGAGCAGTACTTC.

The chain recombines TRBV25-1 with TRBJ1-2; 8 nucleotides line up with TRBD1. This CDR3 comprises 14 residues. V was pared by 3 bases and J by 3 bases, with 3 bases of the junction left unmatched. Per germline, CDR1 MGHDK and CDR2 SYGVNS. The CDR3 DNA sequence: TGTGCCAGCAGTGAGACAGGGGATTACTATGGCTACACCTTC. Its protein product is CASSETGDYYGYTF.

The chain recombines TRBV7-2 with TRBJ1-2; 8 nucleotides line up with TRBD1. The junction had 5 bases not matched to a gene; V was cut back by 4 bases and J by 4 bases. Germline V gene sequence: CDR1 SGHTA, CDR2 FQGNSA. The CDR3 contains 14 residues. The CDR3 sequence is CASSSPTGVYGYTF. In DNA form, the CDR3 reads TGTGCCAGCAGCTCCCCGACAGGGGTCTATGGCTACACCTTC.

A word on this clonotype: Given a much more abundant clone one base away, this may be a read error. The V gene is TRBV7-9, the J gene TRBJ1-1; unclear D gene. The CDR3 runs to 13 residues. Germline assignment: CDR1 SEHNR and CDR2 FQNEAQ (reference sequence). Trimming stripped 4 bases from V and 5 bases from J, with 11 bases between. This CDR3 reads CASSSGSRTEAFF. In nucleotides, the CDR3 is TGTGCCAGCAGCTCAGGATCACGAACTGAAGCTTTCTTT.

This clonotype was recorded a few times. V and J are TRBV4-1 and TRBJ2-5; a possible D gene is TRBD1 (6 bases). The germline V gene has CDR1 MGHRA and CDR2 YSYEKL. V was pared by 0 bases and J by 2 bases, with 13 bases between. The CDR3 runs 16 residues. The DNA of the CDR3 is TGCGCCAGCAGCCAAGACCCTGGACAGCCGCAAGAGACCCAGTACTTC. It is translated as CASSQDPGQPQETQYF.

The table lists this clonotype with a few counts. The rearrangement links TRBV6-6 to TRBJ2-3, with 14 bases aligning to TRBD2. V trimming: 4 bases; J trimming: 2 bases; junction bases outside the gene matches: 2. The CDR3 is made up of 16 amino acids. Germline V gene data show CDR1 as MNHNY and CDR2 as SVGAGI (reference sequence). The CDR3 sequence is CASSWGLAGATDTQYF. Here the CDR3 DNA reads TGTGCCAGCAGTTGGGGACTAGCGGGGGCCACAGATACGCAGTATTTT.

This clonotype was picked up many times. The CDR3 sequence: CASSLMGRTNTGELFF. CDR3 nucleotide sequence: TGCGCCAGCAGCTTGATGGGCAGGACGAACACCGGGGAGCTGTTTTTT. The chain carries TRBV5-1 and TRBJ2-2; D ambiguous. Germline V gene lookup returns CDR1 SGHRS and CDR2 YFSETQ. This CDR3 contains 16 residues. V was clipped by 1 base and J by 0 bases, with 10 bases between them.

This clonotype was found many times. CDR3 sequence reads: CASSQGSPLGEQYF. The CDR3, as DNA: TGCGCCAGCAGCCAAGGATCCCCGCTCGGCGAGCAGTACTTC. V is TRBV4-1 and J is TRBJ2-7, with unresolved D. The length of the CDR3 is 14 residues. The germline V gene has CDR1 MGHRA and CDR2 YSYEKL. V was clipped by 1 base and J by 6 bases, with 13 bases between them.

As to this clonotype: This may be a read error: a much more frequent sequence differs by one nucleotide. This likely comes from a read error, as the CDR3 has no conserved phenylalanine or tryptophan at its end. The chain couples TRBV5-1 to TRBJ2-3; D may correspond to TRBD1 or TRBD2 (6 bases each). Trimming took 6 bases from V and 5 from J, leaving 19 bases between them. Germline values: CDR1 SGHRS, CDR2 YFSETQ. This CDR3 has 15 amino acids. CDR3 in DNA: TGCGCCAGCATCCCCCGGGGAGAGGGGGGAGATACGCAGTATCTT. Translated: CASIPRGEGGDTQYL.

The chain is built from TRBV7-8 and TRBJ2-7; D unclear. Trimming cost V 10 bases and J 4 bases, with 17 bases left between them. The CDR3 length is 13 residues. The V gene's germline CDR1 is SGHVS and CDR2 FQNEAQ. The CDR3 region has the DNA TGTGCCAACAGTGATGACACACTATACGAGCAGTACTTC. It codes for CANSDDTLYEQYF.